This paragraph covers one T cell receptor (beta chain) sequence. The antigen is not known. PCR was performed using 60 Vbeta and 13 Jbeta primers. The table came from immunoSEQ multiplex PCR; TCRdb's copy has only in-frame clones and leaves some out. The profile shows about 180,000 clones, about 78% of them singletons. This specimen belongs to a study of cytomegalovirus exposure and HLA in healthy donors. Study information: Unique TCR beta sequences numbering 95 million to 130 million came from around 180 million T cells in an earlier analysis. Study conclusions and caveats: Most observed TCR sequences were rare, whereas some public TCRs were detected in many donors. Association with HLA alleles at 0.05 false discovery rate was found for 15,000 to 20,000 TCR beta sequences in a later analysis.

CDR3 size: 13 residues. V was cut by 2 bases and J by 3 bases, with 8 bases left in between. Germline CDR1 reads SGDLS; CDR2 reads YYNGEE. The sample was PBMCs. V usage is TRBV9 and J usage is TRBJ1-1; maybe TRBD1 (6 bases). The receptor's source is a man aged 40-50 years in good health and CMV-seronegative. The CDR3 sequence is CASSVGGHTEAFF. The CDR3 DNA follows: TGTGCCAGCAGCGTTGGGGGCCACACTGAAGCTTTCTTT.